Detailed here is one T cell receptor beta chain. What it recognizes is unknown. This record comes from a study of cytomegalovirus exposure and HLA in healthy donors. PCR was performed using 60 Vbeta and 13 Jbeta primers. Here immunoSEQ multiplex PCR was the method, and the copy in TCRdb shows in-frame clones only, minus some. The sample has about 180,000 clones, 65% to 85% seen once. Notes on the study in general: Sequencing had likely introduced a cluster of highly shared sequence variants as an artifact.

The CDR3 is made up of 15 amino acids. CDR1 is GTSNPN and CDR2 is SVGIG in the germline V gene (reference sequence). The V gene lost 5 bases and the J gene lost 1 base, with 15 bases spanning the gap. The V call is TRBV30, the J call TRBJ2-4; D is unresolved. The material sequenced was PBMCs. The receptor comes from a girl under 18 in good health and CMV-seropositive. The DNA for the CDR3 is TGTGCCTGGGGATTTTCGACTGCCGCCAAAAACATTCAGTACTTC. Translated: CAWGFSTAAKNIQYF. Full variable domain (outside the CDR3, taken from reference TRBV30 and TRBJ2-4): SQTIHQWPATLVQPVGSPLSLECTVEGTSNPNLYWYRQAAGRGLQLLFYSVGIGQISSEVPQNLSASRPQDRQFILSSKKLLLSDSGFYLCAWGFSTAAKNIQYFGAGTRLSVL.